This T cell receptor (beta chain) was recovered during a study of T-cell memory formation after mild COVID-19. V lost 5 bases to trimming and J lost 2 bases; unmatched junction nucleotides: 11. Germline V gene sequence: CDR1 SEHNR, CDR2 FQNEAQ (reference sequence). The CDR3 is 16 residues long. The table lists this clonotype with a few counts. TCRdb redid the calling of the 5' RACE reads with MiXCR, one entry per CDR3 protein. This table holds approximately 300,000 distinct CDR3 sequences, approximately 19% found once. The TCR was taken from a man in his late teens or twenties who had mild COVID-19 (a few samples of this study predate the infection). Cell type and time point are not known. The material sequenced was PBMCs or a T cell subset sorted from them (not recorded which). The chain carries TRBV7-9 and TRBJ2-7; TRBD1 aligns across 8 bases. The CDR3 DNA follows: TGTGCCAGCAGCCCACACGCGGACAGGGCACCCTACGAGCAGTACTTC. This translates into CASSPHADRAPYEQYF.